The clone carrying this TCR beta chain was recorded at least ten times. Its antigen is not known. This specimen belongs to a study of T cells in Graves' hyperthyroidism and ophthalmopathy. It was RNA transcripts that yielded the amplified TCR beta CDR3 regions. First-round RT-PCR of the TCR CDR3 relied on the HTBI primer set. TCRdb called the multiplex PCR reads again in MiXCR, with one record for every CDR3 protein. The sample has more than 300,000 distinct CDR3 sequences, roughly 13% seen once. Clinical symptoms, serum thyroxine, TRAb, thyroid ultrasound and orbital computed tomography informed diagnoses. Study-level findings and limits: Most expanded thyroid clonotypes above 0.001 recurred in blood.

Sample: blood. This clonotype was obtained from a woman in her late teens or twenties with Graves' hyperthyroidism.

CDR3 protein: CAWSGKMLTGTTNYGYTF. The DNA of the CDR3 is TGTGCCTGGAGTGGTAAGATGTTGACAGGGACGACCAACTATGGCTACACCTTC. The chain has TRBV30 and TRBJ1-2, with 7 positions matching TRBD1. CDR3 length: 18 amino acids. Germline values: CDR1 GTSNPN, CDR2 SVGIG (reference sequence). The V segment lost 1 base and the J segment 2 bases; nucleotides outside the gene matches: 16.